This T cell receptor (beta chain) was profiled in a study of T cell changes during pregnancy in multiple sclerosis. The table came from immunoSEQ multiplex PCR; TCRdb's copy has only in-frame clones and leaves some out. The sample has around 130,000 clones; under 95% are singletons. V was trimmed by 4 bases and J by 8 bases, leaving 21 bases between them. Per the germline V gene, CDR1 is SGHDT and CDR2 is YYEEEE. The CDR3 has 15 residues. This material consisted of peripheral blood, taken before pregnancy. The TCR sequence derives from a female donor with multiple sclerosis, enrolled in a pregnancy study. The rearrangement links TRBV5-6 to TRBJ1-2, with no clear D. CDR3 sequence reads: CASSLPTVTTYGYTF. The CDR3, as DNA: TGTGCCAGCAGCCTCCCGACTGTAACTACCTACGGCTACACCTTC.